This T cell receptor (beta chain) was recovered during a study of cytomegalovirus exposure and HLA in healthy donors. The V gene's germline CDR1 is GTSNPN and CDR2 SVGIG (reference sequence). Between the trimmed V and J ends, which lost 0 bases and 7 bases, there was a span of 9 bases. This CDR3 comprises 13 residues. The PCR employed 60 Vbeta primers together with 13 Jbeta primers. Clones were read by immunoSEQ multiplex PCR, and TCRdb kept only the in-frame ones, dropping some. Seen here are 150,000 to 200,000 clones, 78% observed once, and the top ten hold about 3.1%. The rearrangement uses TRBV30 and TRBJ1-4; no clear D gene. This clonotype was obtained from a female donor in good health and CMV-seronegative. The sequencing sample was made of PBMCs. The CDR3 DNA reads TGTGCCTGGAGTGTATTGGCAGGTGAAAAACTGTTTTTT. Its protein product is CAWSVLAGEKLFF.